The present T cell receptor (beta chain) was sequenced within a study of identical twins. On this clonotype itself: Its antigen is unidentified.

Unique molecular identifiers were present on the cDNA, which also gained a universal primer site by template switching. Each CDR3 protein is one row after TCRdb ran MiXCR on the 5' RACE reads. The data hold around 480,000 distinct CDR3 sequences, with about 14% observed a single time. Germline CDR1 is SEHNR and CDR2 is FQNEAQ (reference sequence). The CDR3 runs 16 residues. V was trimmed by 5 bases and J by 3 bases, leaving 16 bases between them. Findings of the study overall: Out-of-frame TCR alpha sharing in monozygotic twins exceeded recombination model predictions. Out-of-frame alpha sequences common to twins were enriched for low generation probability. With beta out-of-frame sequences, excess sharing by twins was weaker.

The sample was also linked to a second study, of yellow fever vaccine responses in identical twins.

The clonotype was recovered from a woman aged 18 to 35 in good health. The sequenced material came from CD4+ T cells sorted from blood. The chain couples TRBV7-9 to TRBJ2-2, with D uncertain. CDR3 DNA: TGTGCCAGCAGCCAGGCCCGGGTTACGGACACCGGGGAGCTGTTTTTT. Translation gives CASSQARVTDTGELFF.